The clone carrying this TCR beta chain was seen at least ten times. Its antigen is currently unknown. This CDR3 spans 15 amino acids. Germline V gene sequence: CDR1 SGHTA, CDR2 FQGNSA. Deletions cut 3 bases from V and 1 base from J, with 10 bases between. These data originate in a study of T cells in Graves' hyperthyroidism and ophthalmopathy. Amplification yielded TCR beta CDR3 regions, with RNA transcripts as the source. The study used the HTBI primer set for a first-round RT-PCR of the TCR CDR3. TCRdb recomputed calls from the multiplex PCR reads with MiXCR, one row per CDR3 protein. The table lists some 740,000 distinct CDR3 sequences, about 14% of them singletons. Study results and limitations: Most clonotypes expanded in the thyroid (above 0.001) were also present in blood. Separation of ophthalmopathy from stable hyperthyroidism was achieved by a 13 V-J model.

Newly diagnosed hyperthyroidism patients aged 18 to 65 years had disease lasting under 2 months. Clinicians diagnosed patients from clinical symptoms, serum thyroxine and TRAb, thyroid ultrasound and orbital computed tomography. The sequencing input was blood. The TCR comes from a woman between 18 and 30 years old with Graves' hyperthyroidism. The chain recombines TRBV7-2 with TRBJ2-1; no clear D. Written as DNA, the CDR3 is TGTGCCAGCAGCTTTGCGGCTTCGTCCTACAATGAGCAGTTCTTC. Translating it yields CASSFAASSYNEQFF.